Shown below are 24 T cell receptor beta chains from a single sample sequenced in a study of blood T cell repertoires in COVID-19 (dated by TCRdb to 2018 to 2020). The library was generated by the immunoSEQ multiplex PCR assay. Imported from immuneACCESS, the table was reduced by TCRdb to in-frame sequences with V and J called. These copies leave out some clones; in studies compared against another copy, an unresolved V gene accounts for under half, and the cause of the remainder is not known. In all, the sample holds around 160,000 clones, and 75% to 90% of those were seen once. The ten largest clones represent 13% of the sample. Sequencing was done on a sample of peripheral blood. Receptor source: a man younger than 35 with COVID-19, enrolled during active disease.

The J gene is TRBJ2-3, the V gene TRBV7-9, with 7 bases identical to TRBD1. The germline V gene encodes CDR1 SEHNR and CDR2 FQNEAQ (reference sequence). The CDR3 contains 13 residues. With 5 bases clipped from V and 6 bases from J, the junction kept 5 bases outside the gene matches. The CDR3 is CASSPGQSDTQYF. In DNA form, the CDR3 reads TGTGCCAGCAGCCCGGGACAGAGCGATACGCAGTATTTT.

V usage is TRBV6-2 or TRBV6-3 and J usage is TRBJ2-2; a possible D gene is TRBD1 (5 bases). CDR1 MNHEY and CDR2 SVGEGT come from the germline V gene. V dropped 2 bases and J dropped 3 bases, with 13 bases sitting between them. The CDR3 covers 16 residues. CDR3 sequence: CASSYKGDWDTGELFF. Here the CDR3 DNA reads TGTGCCAGCAGTTACAAAGGGGATTGGGACACCGGGGAGCTGTTTTTT.

The rearrangement uses TRBV6-4 and TRBJ2-5, with D possibly being TRBD1 (6 bases). Germline assignment: CDR1 MRHNA and CDR2 SNTAGT. The CDR3 is made up of 16 amino acids. V lost 7 bases to trimming and J lost 4 bases, with 22 bases between them. CDR3 nucleotide sequence: TGTGCCAGCACCCCGGACAGCCAGCAAGGAAGAGAGACCCAGTACTTC. It translates to CASTPDSQQGRETQYF.

The rearrangement links TRBV7-7 to TRBJ2-3; no clear D gene. Germline CDR1 SSHAT, CDR2 FNYEAQ (reference sequence). Trimming took 5 bases from V and 6 from J, leaving 12 bases between them. This CDR3 region has 13 residues. The CDR3 DNA is TGTGCCAGCAGCCACACGCCCGGGGATACGCAGTATTTT. This sequence encodes CASSHTPGDTQYF.

The chain recombines TRBV28 with TRBJ2-1, with 9 bases identical to TRBD1. CDR3 length equals 24 residues. The trim removed 10 bases at V and 4 bases at J, leaving 38 bases unmatched. The germline V gene encodes CDR1 MDHEN and CDR2 SYDVKM. Here the CDR3 reads CATLTFFRTGDLGTGAGLYNEQFF. The CDR3 coding sequence is TGTGCCACCCTCACCTTTTTCAGGACAGGGGATTTGGGGACTGGCGCCGGACTATACAATGAGCAGTTCTTC.

The chain couples TRBV4-3 to TRBJ1-3, with 8 bases aligning to TRBD1. V lost 5 bases to trimming and J lost 0 bases; unmatched junction nucleotides: 3. CDR3 size: 15 residues. CDR1 and CDR2 from the germline V gene are LGHNA and YSLEER. The chain's CDR3 is CASSAGTGSGNTIYF. As DNA, the CDR3 is TGCGCCAGCAGCGCCGGGACAGGCTCTGGAAACACCATATATTTT.

The chain joins TRBV6-5 to TRBJ1-3; D possibly corresponds to TRBD1 (5 bases). In germline, CDR1 is MNHEY, CDR2 SVGAGI. With 2 bases removed from V and 0 bases from J, the gap between germline ends came to 8 bases. The CDR3 length is 15 residues. In DNA form, the CDR3 reads TGTGCCAGCAGTTACGACAGCACCTCTGGAAACACCATATATTTT. Its translation: CASSYDSTSGNTIYF.

The chain employs TRBV5-1 and TRBJ2-1; TRBD2 aligns across 8 bases. Trimming at V came to 2 bases and at J to 7 bases, leaving 11 bases not matched to a gene. The CDR3 runs to 16 residues. Germline loops: CDR1 SGHRS, CDR2 YFSETQ. The CDR3 DNA follows: TGCGCCAGCAGCTTCCACGGCGGGGGGCCGGGAAATGAGCAGTTCTTC. It is translated as CASSFHGGGPGNEQFF.

The chain carries TRBV7-9 and TRBJ2-5; 7 bases are a match to TRBD1. Germline CDR1 SEHNR, CDR2 FQNEAQ (reference sequence). The CDR3 sequence is 16 residues long. After removal of 5 bases from V and 1 base from J, the junction contained 10 bases not matched to a gene. Here the CDR3 reads CASSPGFGTVQETQYF. In nucleotides, the CDR3 is TGTGCCAGCAGCCCCGGATTTGGGACAGTCCAAGAGACCCAGTACTTC.

J is TRBJ2-6 and V is TRBV10-3; weak D call: TRBD2 (5 bases). The CDR3 spans 15 residues. The germline gives CDR1 ENHRY, CDR2 SYGVKD. V was pared by 9 bases and J by 0 bases, with 12 bases between. CDR3 DNA sequence: TGTGCCATAGGACTCTCGAGCTCTGGGGCCAACGTCCTGACTTTC. Protein product: CAIGLSSSGANVLTF.

CDR3 amino acids: CSVGRTVSYNEQFF. Written as DNA, the CDR3 is TGCAGCGTCGGACGGACAGTCTCCTACAATGAGCAGTTCTTC. J is TRBJ2-1 and V is TRBV29-1; TRBD1 is a possible D gene (6 bases). The CDR3 sequence is 14 residues long. Germline V gene lookup returns CDR1 SQVTM and CDR2 ANQGSEA. The V and J ends lost 6 bases and 0 bases respectively, with 12 bases between them.

The chain links TRBV19 to TRBJ1-5, with TRBD1 matching over 7 bases. The CDR3 consists of 20 residues. V gave up 3 bases and J gave up 0 bases; unmatched junction bases: 17. Germline assignment: CDR1 LNHDA and CDR2 SQIVND (reference sequence). The CDR3 DNA sequence: TGTGCCAGTAGTATGGCGGCAGGAACGGTCAGGGGGTATAGCAATCAGCCCCAGCATTTT. This gives the protein CASSMAAGTVRGYSNQPQHF.

The V and J genes are TRBV9 and TRBJ2-7; tentatively, D is TRBD2 (6 bases). This CDR3 has 14 residues. Germline V gene data show CDR1 as SGDLS and CDR2 as YYNGEE. V lost 2 bases to trimming and J lost 2 bases, with 11 bases between them. The CDR3 reads CASSVAGSPYEQYF. CDR3 nucleotide sequence: TGTGCCAGCAGCGTGGCGGGGTCCCCCTACGAGCAGTACTTC.

The chain has TRBV7-2 and TRBJ2-3; D is possibly TRBD1 (6 bases). The CDR3 spans 15 residues. Looked up from germline, CDR1 is SGHTA and CDR2 is FQGNSA. V lost 3 bases and J 2 bases, leaving 12 bases between the germline ends. The CDR3 sequence is CASSFFRTDTDTQYF. CDR3 DNA sequence: TGTGCCAGCAGCTTTTTCAGGACAGACACAGATACGCAGTATTTT.

This clone showed up just once. The chain uses TRBV2 and TRBJ1-5; TRBD1 might be the D (6 bases). Between the trimmed V and J ends, which lost 8 bases and 5 bases, there was a span of 16 bases. Germline-derived CDR1 and CDR2 are SNHLY and FYNNEI. CDR3 length: 14 amino acids. The CDR3 bases are TGTGCCAGCGCAAACAGGGTCCCTGATCAGCCCCAGCATTTT. It codes for CASANRVPDQPQHF.

The chain has TRBV9 and TRBJ2-6; D unresolved. V lost 4 bases to trimming and J lost 3 bases, with 17 bases between them. This CDR3 region has 17 residues. Germline assignment: CDR1 SGDLS and CDR2 YYNGEE. The CDR3 nucleotides read TGTGCCAGCAGCAGATATGCTGGCCTCGATGGGGCCAACGTCCTGACTTTC. The encoded protein is CASSRYAGLDGANVLTF.

The chain combines TRBV11-2 with TRBJ2-5, with TRBD1 as a possible D gene (6 bases). CDR1 and CDR2 from the germline V gene are SGHAT and FQNNGV. The CDR3 is 14 residues long. Trimming stripped 4 bases from V and 4 bases from J, with 13 bases between. CDR3 protein: CASSWAPGAETQYF. DNA for the CDR3: TGTGCCAGCAGCTGGGCCCCAGGGGCAGAGACCCAGTACTTC.

This chain uses TRBV5-8 with TRBJ1-5; tentative D call: TRBD1 (5 bases). Germline CDR1 reads SGHTS; CDR2 reads YDEGEE. V lost 1 base and J lost 5, with 10 bases in between. The CDR3 length is 14 residues. The CDR3 DNA follows: TGTGCCAGCAGCTTGATTGGGGCTGATCAGCCCCAGCATTTT. It specifies CASSLIGADQPQHF.

CDR3 nucleotides: TGCGCCAGCAGCCAAGACCAAATGACAGGAGAGACCCAGTACTTC. Translated: CASSQDQMTGETQYF. The gene calls are TRBV4-3 and TRBJ2-5, with a tentative D call TRBD1 (6 bases). Trimming pared 0 bases from V and 4 bases from J, leaving 12 bases between. The CDR3 runs 15 residues. Per germline, CDR1 LGHNA and CDR2 YSLEER.

This rearrangement joins TRBV7-2 to TRBJ2-7, with D possibly matching TRBD1 (5 bases). V was clipped by 1 base and J by 3 bases, with 13 bases between them. Germline V gene sequence: CDR1 SGHTA, CDR2 FQGNSA. This CDR3 spans 15 amino acids. This CDR3 reads CASSLEGQGLYEQYF. CDR3 in DNA: TGTGCCAGCAGCTTAGAGGGGCAGGGTCTCTACGAGCAGTACTTC.

This CDR3 reads CSVESQGAGEQFF. As DNA, the CDR3 is TGCAGCGTTGAAAGTCAGGGGGCCGGTGAGCAGTTCTTC. The chain uses TRBV29-1 and TRBJ2-1; 8 nucleotides match TRBD1. This CDR3 is built from 13 residues. V was clipped by 2 bases and J by 9 bases; unmatched bases: 6. The germline V gene encodes CDR1 SQVTM and CDR2 ANQGSEA.

The V gene is TRBV25-1, the J gene TRBJ1-5; TRBD1 aligns across 7 bases. Trimming at V came to 6 bases and at J to 3 bases, leaving 8 bases not matched to a gene. This CDR3 has 15 amino acids. Germline CDR1 MGHDK, CDR2 SYGVNS. The CDR3: CASRDDREPNQPQHF. In nucleotides, the CDR3 is TGTGCCAGCAGAGACGACAGGGAACCCAATCAGCCCCAGCATTTT.

V gene TRBV7-2 combines with J gene TRBJ2-1, with TRBD2 identical over 16 bases. The germline gives CDR1 SGHTA, CDR2 FQGNSA. The CDR3 spans 15 residues. Germline trimming cut 6 bases from V and 10 bases from J; bases unmatched to any gene: 6. This CDR3 is CASSSGTSGRAEQFF. Here the CDR3 DNA reads TGTGCCAGCAGTTCCGGGACTAGCGGGAGGGCCGAGCAGTTCTTC.

V and J are TRBV19 and TRBJ2-1, with D maybe TRBD2 (6 bases). V lost 6 bases, J lost 4 bases, and 19 bases lay in between. CDR3 length equals 16 residues. The V gene's germline CDR1 is LNHDA and CDR2 SQIVND (reference sequence). CDR3 loop: CASRAGDSRPYNEQFF. CDR3 sequence (DNA): TGTGCCAGTAGGGCTGGGGACTCAAGGCCATACAATGAGCAGTTCTTC.